These 21 T cell receptor beta chains were all obtained from the same sample, sequenced in a study of PD-L1 blockade in urothelial cancer. Libraries were prepared by immunoSEQ multiplex PCR; TCRdb keeps only in-frame clonotypes and omits some of them. The top ten hold 14% of the sample, which has tens of thousands of clones, about 85% seen once. Time point: pretreatment peripheral blood. The sequencing here drew on PBMCs, taken around atezolizumab (anti-PD-L1) treatment. Receptors originate from a man in his 60s with urothelial cancer.

This sequence joins TRBV9 and TRBJ2-1, with 15 bases lining up with TRBD2. CDR1 and CDR2 from the germline V gene are SGDLS and YYNGEE. The CDR3 extends over 16 amino acids. V shed 0 bases, J shed 12 bases, and the junction held 7 bases outside the gene matches. The CDR3 region has the DNA TGTGCCAGCAGCGTAGGAGGACTAGCGGGAGGGGATTGGCAGTTCTTC. Translating it yields CASSVGGLAGGDWQFF.

The chain uses TRBV7-8 and TRBJ1-5, with D possibly being TRBD1 (5 bases). Trimming took off 5 bases at V and 4 bases at J, with 9 bases between the two ends. The CDR3 is made up of 13 amino acids. Germline CDR1 is SGHVS and CDR2 is FQNEAQ. CDR3 in amino acids: CASSAYRNQPQHF. The CDR3 DNA follows: TGTGCCAGCAGCGCCTACAGGAATCAGCCCCAGCATTTT.

This chain links TRBV4-2 with TRBJ1-2, with no clear D. V lost 0 bases to trimming and J lost 4 bases, with 12 bases between them. Germline CDR1 reads LGHNA; CDR2 reads YNFKEQ. This CDR3 has 15 residues. The CDR3 bases are TGTGCCAGCAGCCAAGAATTATCGCAGATCTATGGCTACACCTTC. Translated, it gives CASSQELSQIYGYTF.

The rearrangement joins TRBV7-9 to TRBJ1-1; TRBD1 matches 9 bases. The germline V gene encodes CDR1 SEHNR and CDR2 FQNEAQ (reference sequence). With 6 bases clipped from V and 0 bases from J, the junction kept 5 bases outside the gene matches. There are 15 residues in the CDR3. The CDR3 DNA is TGTGCCAGCAGTCCCGGGACAGGGATGAACACTGAAGCTTTCTTT. Encoded protein: CASSPGTGMNTEAFF.

The table lists this clone with a few counts. The CDR3 region has the DNA TGCAGCGTTGTGAAGGACACGAACACTGAAGCTTTCTTT. This gives the protein CSVVKDTNTEAFF. The rearrangement uses TRBV29-1 and TRBJ1-1, with D tentatively TRBD1 (5 bases). Trimming left V 4 bases short and J 1 base short, with 10 bases between. CDR1 is SQVTM and CDR2 is ANQGSEA in the germline V gene. The CDR3 covers 13 residues.

The CDR3 is CASSTGTSGATGELFF. The CDR3 DNA is TGCGCCAGCAGCACCGGGACTAGCGGGGCCACCGGGGAGCTGTTTTTT. The rearrangement uses TRBV5-1 and TRBJ2-2, with TRBD2 identical over 13 bases. There are 16 residues in the CDR3. With V trimmed by 4 bases and J by 4 bases, 4 bases remained unmatched. Germline values: CDR1 SGHRS, CDR2 YFSETQ.

The chain uses TRBV10-2 and TRBJ2-1; 7 nucleotides line up with TRBD1. Germline values: CDR1 WSHSY, CDR2 SAAADI. J lost 4 bases, V lost 6 bases, and 6 bases had no gene match. CDR3 length equals 14 residues. The CDR3 DNA reads as TGCGCCAGCAGGGGGACAGTACTTTACAATGAGCAGTTCTTC. As protein: CASRGTVLYNEQFF.

The gene calls are TRBV11-2 and TRBJ2-4; 8 nucleotides align to TRBD2. CDR3 length equals 17 residues. V lost 4 bases and J lost 9; bases outside the gene matches: 17. The germline V gene has CDR1 SGHAT and CDR2 FQNNGV. The chain's CDR3 is CASSSYRGGVNLGIQYF. Here the CDR3 DNA reads TGTGCCAGCAGCTCCTACCGGGGGGGGGTTAATCTCGGCATTCAGTACTTC.

The rearrangement uses TRBV5-4 and TRBJ2-5; D possibly corresponds to TRBD2 (6 bases). Trimming removed 5 bases at V and 2 bases at J, with 13 bases between. This CDR3 has 14 amino acids. The germline V gene encodes CDR1 SGHNT and CDR2 YYREEE (reference sequence). CDR3 amino acids: CASSGGGWQETQYF. The CDR3 nucleotides are TGTGCCAGCAGTGGAGGAGGGTGGCAAGAGACCCAGTACTTC. The full variable domain, with the rest looked up from reference TRBV5-4 and TRBJ2-5, is ETGVTQSPTHLIKTRGQQVTLRCSSQSGHNTVSWYQQALGQGPQFIFQYYREEENGRGNFPPRFSGLQFPNYSSELNVNALELDDSALYLCASSGGGWQETQYFGPGTRLLVL.

The V call is TRBV29-1, the J call TRBJ2-1, with 11 bases aligning to TRBD2. The V gene's germline CDR1 is SQVTM and CDR2 ANQGSEA. V gave up 7 bases and J gave up 6 bases; unmatched junction bases: 8. The CDR3 covers 14 residues. CDR3 in amino acids: CSGKLAGESNEQFF. CDR3 nucleotides: TGCAGCGGGAAACTAGCGGGGGAATCCAATGAGCAGTTCTTC.

The genes are TRBV7-6 and TRBJ1-1; D might be TRBD1 (5 bases). Deletions cut 8 bases from V and 0 bases from J, with 16 bases between. Looked up from germline, CDR1 is SGHVS and CDR2 is FNYEAQ. The CDR3 has 15 residues. The CDR3 DNA is TGTGCCAGCCAGGGTACCGGAGCCCTGAACACTGAAGCTTTCTTT. Encoded protein: CASQGTGALNTEAFF. Combining the CDR3 with reference TRBV7-6 and TRBJ1-1 gives the whole variable domain GAGVSQSPRYKVTKRGQDVALRCDPISGHVSLYWYRQALGQGPEFLTYFNYEAQQDKSGLPNDRFSAERPEGSISTLTIQRTEQRDSAMYRCASQGTGALNTEAFFGQGTRLTVV.

The chain links TRBV2 to TRBJ2-5, with D perhaps matching TRBD1 (5 bases). CDR1 and CDR2 (germline): SNHLY, FYNNEI. The V gene lost 4 bases and the J gene lost 1 base, with 10 bases spanning the gap. The CDR3 consists of 14 residues. The CDR3 coding sequence is TGTGCCAGCAGTGTATCAGGGTTCCAAGAGACCCAGTACTTC. Translating gives CASSVSGFQETQYF. The full variable domain, its missing parts supplied by reference TRBV2 and TRBJ2-5, is EPEVTQTPSHQVTQMGQEVILRCVPISNHLYFYWYRQILGQKVEFLVSFYNNEISEKSEIFDDQFSVERPDGSNFTLKIRSTKLEDSAMYFCASSVSGFQETQYFGPGTRLLVL.

This chain connects TRBV5-4 to TRBJ2-7; D perhaps matches TRBD2 (5 bases). The CDR3 consists of 15 residues. V shed 0 bases and J shed 3 bases, with 13 bases lying between them. CDR1 SGHNT and CDR2 YYREEE come from the germline V gene (reference sequence). This CDR3 reads CASSLDPSGLYEQYF. As DNA, the CDR3 is TGTGCCAGCAGCTTGGATCCTTCAGGACTCTACGAGCAGTACTTC.

Regarding this clone: At the DNA level, this CDR3 is encoded by other sequences in the same sample as well. The chain carries TRBV28 and TRBJ1-5; D remains ambiguous. The CDR3 covers 13 residues. V gave up 2 bases and J gave up 5 bases, with 7 bases separating them. Per the germline V gene, CDR1 is MDHEN and CDR2 is SYDVKM. As DNA, the CDR3 is TGTGCCAGCAGTTTACGGGGATATCAGCCCCAGCATTTT. Residues: CASSLRGYQPQHF.

The V and J genes are TRBV15 and TRBJ1-5; 12 positions agree with TRBD1. Germline CDR1 is LNHNV and CDR2 is YYDKDF (reference sequence). CDR3 length: 15 amino acids. Losses at the gene ends were 1 base for V and 9 bases for J; bases not matched to a gene: 4. The chain's CDR3 is CATSRVGTGGPPQHF. As DNA, the CDR3 is TGTGCCACCAGCAGAGTGGGGACAGGGGGCCCGCCCCAGCATTTT.

The chain couples TRBV27 to TRBJ2-2; 7 nucleotides line up with TRBD2. The CDR3 extends over 17 amino acids. The J segment lost 5 bases and the V segment lost 3 bases, leaving 12 bases of the junction unmatched. Germline CDR1 is MNHEY and CDR2 is SMNVEV (reference sequence). In DNA, the CDR3 is TGTGCCAGCAGTTTTTGGGGCGGAGGGCGGGGGACCGGGGAGCTGTTTTTT. Protein product: CASSFWGGGRGTGELFF.

This clone appeared a few times. The V call is TRBV4-2, the J call TRBJ2-7; D remains unclear. This CDR3 is 16 amino acids long. Germline V lookup: CDR1 LGHNA, CDR2 YNFKEQ. Between the trimmed V and J ends, which lost 1 base and 3 bases, there was a span of 16 bases. The CDR3 DNA reads as TGTGCCAGCAGCCAAGCAGGCAGCCTTACCCTCTACGAGCAGTACTTC. It yields the protein CASSQAGSLTLYEQYF.

This chain connects TRBV2 to TRBJ1-2; 7 positions agree with TRBD1. Looked up from germline, CDR1 is SNHLY and CDR2 is FYNNEI. Trimming removed 4 bases from V and 0 bases from J; junction bases left unmatched: 5. The CDR3 has 15 amino acids. CDR3 amino acids: CASSGQGIANYGYTF. In nucleotides, the CDR3 is TGTGCCAGCAGTGGACAGGGAATAGCTAACTATGGCTACACCTTC.

The rearrangement joins TRBV4-3 to TRBJ2-3; a weak D match, TRBD2 (6 bases). The CDR3 runs 17 residues. V lost 2 bases and J lost 2, with 17 bases in between. From germline, CDR1 is LGHNA and CDR2 YSLEER. CDR3 sequence reads: CASSQSELAEYTDTQYF. In nucleotides, the CDR3 is TGCGCCAGCAGCCAATCGGAACTAGCAGAATACACAGATACGCAGTATTTT.

This rearrangement joins TRBV19 to TRBJ1-3; no reliable D call. In germline, CDR1 is LNHDA, CDR2 SQIVND (reference sequence). CDR3 length: 15 residues. Trimming shortened V by 5 bases and J by 7 bases, and 18 bases separated the two germline ends. The CDR3, as DNA: TGTGCCAGTAGTCGGACCGCAGCAGCGGGTAACACCATATATTTT. This sequence encodes CASSRTAAAGNTIYF.

Worth noting for this clone: Possible read error: a much larger clone is one base away. The chain uses TRBV11-2 and TRBJ2-7, with 13 bases matching TRBD2. Germline V gene sequence: CDR1 SGHAT, CDR2 FQNNGV. This CDR3 region has 15 residues. V was clipped by 5 bases and J by 2 bases; unmatched bases: 3. The CDR3 DNA reads as TGTGCCAGCAGCCAACTAGCGGGAGGGCCCTACGAGCAGTACTTC. It translates to CASSQLAGGPYEQYF.